This note documents a single T cell receptor (beta chain) sequence. Its cognate antigen is unknown. This sample includes further DNA sequences coding for the same CDR3. The entry originates in a study of shared clonotypes between healthy human individuals. Across the whole study: Per-donor plates numbered three CD4 naive, three CD4 memory, two CD8 naive and one CD8 memory.

The donors were adults (healthy and HIV-negative) with no recent acute infections or vaccinations. The CD4+ fraction was divided into a CD45RA+ naive subset and a CD45RA-negative memory subset. The germline V gene encodes CDR1 SGHRS and CDR2 YFSETQ. Deletions cut 4 bases from V and 9 bases from J, with 9 bases between. This CDR3 has 11 residues. This table comes from immunoSEQ multiplex PCR, and its TCRdb copy is limited to in-frame clones, with some not included. Here the sample spans about 680,000 clones, 73% being singletons. Study-level findings and limits: Relative to memory subsets, naive subsets generally showed larger estimated richness.

This rearrangement joins TRBV5-1 to TRBJ2-3, with D perhaps TRBD2 (6 bases). The receptor comes from a woman in her 30s in good health. The sample comprised memory CD4+ T cells sorted from blood. Noted subset: CD45RA-negative fraction. CDR3 loop: CASSPGGTQYF. CDR3 DNA sequence: TGCGCCAGCAGCCCCGGAGGGACGCAGTATTTT.